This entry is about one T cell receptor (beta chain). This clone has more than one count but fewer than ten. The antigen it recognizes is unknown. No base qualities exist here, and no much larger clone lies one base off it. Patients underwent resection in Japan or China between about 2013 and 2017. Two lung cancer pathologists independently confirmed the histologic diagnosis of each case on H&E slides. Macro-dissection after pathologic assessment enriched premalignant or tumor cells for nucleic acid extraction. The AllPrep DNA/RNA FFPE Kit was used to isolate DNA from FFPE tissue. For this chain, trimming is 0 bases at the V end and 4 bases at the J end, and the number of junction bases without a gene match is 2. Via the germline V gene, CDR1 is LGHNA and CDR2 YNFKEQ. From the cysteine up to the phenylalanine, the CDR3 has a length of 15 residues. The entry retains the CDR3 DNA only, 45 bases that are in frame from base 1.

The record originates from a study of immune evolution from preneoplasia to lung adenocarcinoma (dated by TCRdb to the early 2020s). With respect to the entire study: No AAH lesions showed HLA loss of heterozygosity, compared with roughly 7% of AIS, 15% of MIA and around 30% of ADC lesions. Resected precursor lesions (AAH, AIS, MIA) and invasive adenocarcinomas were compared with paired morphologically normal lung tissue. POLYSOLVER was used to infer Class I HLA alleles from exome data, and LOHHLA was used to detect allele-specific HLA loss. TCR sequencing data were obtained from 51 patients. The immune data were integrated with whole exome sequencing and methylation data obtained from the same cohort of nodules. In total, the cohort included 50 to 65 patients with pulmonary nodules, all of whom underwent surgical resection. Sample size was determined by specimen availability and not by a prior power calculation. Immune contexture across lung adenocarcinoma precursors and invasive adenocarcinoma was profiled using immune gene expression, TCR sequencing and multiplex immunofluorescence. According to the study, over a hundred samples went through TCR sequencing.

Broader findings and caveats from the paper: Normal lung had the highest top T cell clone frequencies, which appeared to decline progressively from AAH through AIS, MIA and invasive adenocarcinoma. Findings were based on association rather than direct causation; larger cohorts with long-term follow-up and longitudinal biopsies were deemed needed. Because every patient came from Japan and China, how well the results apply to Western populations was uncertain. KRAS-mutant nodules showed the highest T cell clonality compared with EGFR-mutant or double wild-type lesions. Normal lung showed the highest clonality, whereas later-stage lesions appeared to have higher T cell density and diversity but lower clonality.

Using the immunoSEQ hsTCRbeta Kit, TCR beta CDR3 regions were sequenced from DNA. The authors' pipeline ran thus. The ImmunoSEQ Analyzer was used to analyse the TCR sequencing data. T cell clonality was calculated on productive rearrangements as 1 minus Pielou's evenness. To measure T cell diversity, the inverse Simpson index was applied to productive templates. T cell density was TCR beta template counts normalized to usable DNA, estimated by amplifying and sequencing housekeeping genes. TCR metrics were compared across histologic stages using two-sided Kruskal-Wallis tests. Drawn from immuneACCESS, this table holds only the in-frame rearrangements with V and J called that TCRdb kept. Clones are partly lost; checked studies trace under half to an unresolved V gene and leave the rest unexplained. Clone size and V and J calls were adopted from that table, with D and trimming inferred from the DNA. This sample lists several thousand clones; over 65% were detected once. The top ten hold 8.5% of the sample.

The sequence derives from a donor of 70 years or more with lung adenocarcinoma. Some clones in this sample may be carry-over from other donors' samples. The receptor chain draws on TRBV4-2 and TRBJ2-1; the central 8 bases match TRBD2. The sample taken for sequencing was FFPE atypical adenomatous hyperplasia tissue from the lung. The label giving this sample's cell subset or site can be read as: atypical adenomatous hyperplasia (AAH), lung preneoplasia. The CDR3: CASSQDREGYNEQFF. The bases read TGTGCCAGCAGCCAAGACCGGGAGGGTTACAATGAGCAGTTCTTC.